This T cell receptor (beta chain) was sequenced during a study of shared clonotypes between healthy human individuals. The wider study: Each donor's CD8 memory used one plate, CD8 naive two, each CD4 subset three.

Repertoires were generated with immunoSEQ multiplex PCR, while TCRdb's copy carries only in-frame clones and drops some. The sample has around 1,100,000 clones, 60% to 80% seen once. The sequenced sample was memory CD4+ T cells from PBMCs. Subset noted: CD45RA-negative fraction. The sequence derives from a man aged 18-30 years in good health. Some clones in this sample may be carry-over from other donors' samples.

CDR3 nucleotides: TGTGCCAGCAGCTCAAGGACTAGCGGGGCCCCCTACGAGCAGTACTTC. Protein: CASSSRTSGAPYEQYF. The rearrangement uses TRBV7-9 and TRBJ2-7, with 12 bases that match TRBD2. Germline CDR1 and CDR2: SEHNR and FQNEAQ (reference sequence). The CDR3 is made up of 16 amino acids. Trimming cost V 4 bases and J 2 bases; bases outside gene matches: 6. Drawing the rest from reference TRBV7-9 and TRBJ2-7, the complete variable domain is DTGVSQNPRHKITKRGQNVTFRCDPISEHNRLYWYRQTLGQGPEFLTYFQNEAQLEKSRLLSDRFSAERPKGSFSTLEIQRTEQGDSAMYLCASSSRTSGAPYEQYFGPGTRLTVT.